The T cell receptor (beta chain) under discussion was sequenced for a study of CD8+ T cells in alopecia areata. Lesional scalp punch biopsies and peripheral blood were collected from alopecia areata patients. Both CD4+ and CD8+ T cells were separated by sorting PBMCs. Whole-study results and caveats: Affected lesional scalp, above all in alopecia totalis/universalis, was more clonal than normal scalp. Sequences from scalp samples also cover resident alphabeta T cells of normal skin.

A note on this clone: No antigen is known for it.

Extracted RNA was reverse transcribed into cDNA, the sequencing template. Produced via immunoSEQ multiplex PCR; TCRdb's table is partial and in-frame only. This repertoire shows 20,000 to 30,000 clones, roughly 50% found once; its top ten account for around a third. CDR1 is SGHRS, CDR2 YFSETQ, per germline. V was cut by 4 bases and J by 2 bases, with 17 bases left in between. This CDR3 region has 16 residues. This chain joins TRBV5-1 and TRBJ2-3; the D gene could be TRBD1 or TRBD2 (5 bases each). The receptor's source is a human donor with alopecia areata. The material sequenced was NKG2D-high CD8+ T cells sorted from blood. The DNA of the CDR3 is TGCGCCAGCAGCCGCGCCAGGGAGCGGATCACAGATACGCAGTATTTT. Amino acids: CASSRARERITDTQYF.